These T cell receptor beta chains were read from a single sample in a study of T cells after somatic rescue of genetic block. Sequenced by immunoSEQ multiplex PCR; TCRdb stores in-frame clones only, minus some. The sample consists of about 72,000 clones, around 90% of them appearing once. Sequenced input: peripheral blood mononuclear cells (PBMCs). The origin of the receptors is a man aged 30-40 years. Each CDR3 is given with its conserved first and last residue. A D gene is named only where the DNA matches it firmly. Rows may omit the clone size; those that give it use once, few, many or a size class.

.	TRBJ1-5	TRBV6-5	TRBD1	CASKNRGDQPQHF	TGTGCCAGCAAGAACAGGGGGGATCAGCCCCAGCATTTT
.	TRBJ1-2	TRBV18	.	CASSPSEQSRGYTF	TGTGCCAGCTCACCAAGCGAGCAGTCTAGGGGCTACACCTTC
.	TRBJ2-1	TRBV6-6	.	CASSYARESYNEQFF	TGTGCCAGCAGTTACGCGCGGGAATCATACAATGAGCAGTTCTTC
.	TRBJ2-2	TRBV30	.	CAWSVNGELFF	TGTGCCTGGAGTGTCAACGGGGAGCTGTTTTTT
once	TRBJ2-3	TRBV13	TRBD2	CASSSGLAGDPTDTQYF	TGTGCCAGCAGCTCCGGACTAGCGGGAGACCCAACAGATACGCAGTATTTT
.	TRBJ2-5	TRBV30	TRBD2	CAWNSQLAGGGETQYF	TGTGCCTGGAATAGCCAACTAGCGGGGGGCGGGGAGACCCAGTACTTC
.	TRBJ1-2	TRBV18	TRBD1	CASSAPGTGSYYGYTF	TGTGCCAGCTCAGCTCCCGGGACAGGGTCCTACTATGGCTACACCTTC
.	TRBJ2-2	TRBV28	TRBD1	CASSWGPAGGTGELFF	TGTGCCAGCAGTTGGGGCCCGGCAGGGGGCACCGGGGAGCTGTTTTTT
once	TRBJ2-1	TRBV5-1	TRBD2	CASSLPGLANNEQFF	TGCGCCAGCAGCTTGCCGGGACTAGCGAACAATGAGCAGTTCTTC
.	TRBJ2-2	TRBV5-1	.	CASSSRPGQDTGELFF	TGCGCCAGCAGCTCACGACCGGGACAAGACACCGGGGAGCTGTTTTTT
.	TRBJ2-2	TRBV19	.	CASNRDVDGELFF	TGTGCCAGTAACCGGGACGTTGACGGGGAGCTGTTTTTT
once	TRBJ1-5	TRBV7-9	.	CASSPATGRNQPQHF	TGTGCCAGCAGCCCCGCTACAGGGAGAAATCAGCCCCAGCATTTT
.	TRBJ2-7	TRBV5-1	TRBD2	CASSLDLAGVDEQYF	TGCGCCAGCAGCTTGGATCTAGCGGGGGTGGACGAGCAGTACTTC
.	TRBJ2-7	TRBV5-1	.	CASSSRTDSYEQYF	TGCGCCAGCAGCTCCAGGACAGACTCCTACGAGCAGTACTTC
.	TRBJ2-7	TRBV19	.	CASSMSGRSYEQYF	TGTGCCAGTAGTATGTCAGGGCGGTCCTACGAGCAGTACTTC
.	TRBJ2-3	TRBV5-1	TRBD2	CASSFPSGRAADTQYF	TGCGCCAGCAGCTTCCCTAGCGGGAGGGCCGCAGATACGCAGTATTTT
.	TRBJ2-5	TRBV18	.	CASSLQGGETQYF	TGTGCCAGCTCTCTCCAGGGTGGCGAGACCCAGTACTTC
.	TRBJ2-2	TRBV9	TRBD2	CASSVTSGVSTGELFF	TGTGCCAGCAGCGTGACTAGCGGGGTTAGTACCGGGGAGCTGTTTTTT
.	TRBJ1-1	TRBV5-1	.	CASSGGTVETEAFF	TGCGCCAGCAGCGGGGGGACCGTGGAGACTGAAGCTTTCTTT
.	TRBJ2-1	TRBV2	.	CASSEYNEQFF	TGTGCCAGCAGTGAATACAATGAGCAGTTCTTC
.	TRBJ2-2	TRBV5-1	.	CASSRRLGDHFGELFF	TGCGCCAGCAGCCGCAGGTTGGGGGATCACTTCGGGGAGCTGTTTTTT
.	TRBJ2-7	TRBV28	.	CASSLTRVRQQYF	TGTGCCAGCAGTTTAACCAGGGTACGTCAGCAGTACTTC
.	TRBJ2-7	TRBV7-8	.	CASSLAGNSYEQYF	TGTGCCAGCAGCTTAGCGGGCAACTCCTACGAGCAGTACTTC
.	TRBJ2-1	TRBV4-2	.	CASSHNEQFF	TGTGCCAGCAGCCACAATGAGCAGTTCTTC
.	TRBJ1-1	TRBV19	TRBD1	CASSILSGTGGTEAFF	TGTGCCAGTAGTATACTATCCGGGACAGGGGGCACTGAAGCTTTCTTT
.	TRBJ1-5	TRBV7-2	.	CASSPDGGNQPQHF	TGTGCCAGCAGCCCGGACGGGGGCAATCAGCCCCAGCATTTT